This paragraph reports one TCR beta chain. The antigen remains undetermined. Sequence data for DNA of cultured CD4+ T cells were generated by the Oncomine TCR Beta short-read assay. TCRdb reanalysed the PCR reads using MiXCR and keeps one entry per CDR3 protein. This table holds about 15,000 distinct CDR3 sequences, approximately 73% found once. The record originates from a study of vaccination and CD4 T cells after COVID-19. Background on the study: The study collected post-vaccine samples a median approximately 70 days after dose two, with a range of 14 to 241. Overlapping SARS-CoV-2, HCoV-NL63, HCoV-OC43 and HCoV-229E spike peptides were used to stimulate cells. The study's findings and limits: SARS-CoV-2-reactive clonotypes showed a nonsignificant median rise from roughly 21 to 40.

The CDR3 loop spans 16 amino acids. Germline CDR1 and CDR2: MNHEY and SMNVEV (reference sequence). V trimming: 5 bases; J trimming: 6 bases; junction bases outside the gene matches: 10. Treatment of the sample: approximately nine-day PBMC culture with coronavirus spike peptide pools or control peptides (ViraFEST assay). The receptor's source is a human donor who had recovered from COVID-19. The sequenced sample was CD4+ T cells from blood, cultured in vitro. The chain combines TRBV27 with TRBJ2-1; TRBD2 aligns across 10 bases. CDR3 sequence (DNA): TGTGCCAGCAGTAACCGGGGAAGCGGGAGGGTCAATGAGCAGTTCTTC. Protein sequence: CASSNRGSGRVNEQFF.